The present entry profiles one TCR beta chain with its context. An end of the junction does not agree with germline; a read error may underlie this. This same CDR3 is encoded by further DNA sequences in the sample. This entry is derived from a study of brain T cells in children with intractable seizures. The table came from immunoSEQ multiplex PCR; TCRdb's copy has only in-frame clones and leaves some out. Of about 8,000 clones in the sample, nearly 75% were seen once. Only cases whose brain tissue showed the highest T cell transcript signatures were sequenced. Germline-derived CDR1 and CDR2 are SGHKS and YYEKEE (reference sequence). The CDR3 contains 17 residues.

The TCR sequence derives from a boy younger than two with tuberous sclerosis and intractable seizures. The sample here was resected brain tissue, taken at surgery. The chain combines TRBV5-5 with TRBJ2-7, with 10 bases lining up with TRBD2. The CDR3 coding sequence is TGTGCCAGCACCCCCCTTCTCACTAGCGGGATAAGGAACGAGCAGTATTTC. Protein: CASTPLLTSGIRNEQYF.